The present TCR beta chain was sequenced within a study of T-cell memory formation after mild COVID-19 (dated by TCRdb to about 2021). Notes on the research overall: TCR sequence clusters from the two donors were largely donor specific. In two donors, T-cell clones that expanded and contracted after mild COVID-19 were followed by sequencing TCRalpha and TCRbeta repertoires longitudinally. The cohort comprised two young, previously healthy adult volunteers, one female and one male.

Overall study results and their limits: Contracting CD4+ clones were found mainly in CM and EM memory subsets, while CD8+ clones were enriched in EMRA. Clones that contracted from day 15 to 85 showed balanced CD4/CD8 phenotypes, whereas a second wave of clones that expanded from day 15 to 37 leaned towards CD4+. The study covered only a couple of mild cases, and larger cohorts including severe cases with pre-infection samples were considered necessary. SARS-CoV-2 specificity of the second-wave clones peaking on day 37 was not confirmed. Some responding clones were found in pre-infection memory, which suggests that pre-existing cross-reactive memory T cells took part in the SARS-CoV-2 response.

V was cut back by 2 bases and J by 5 bases, leaving a gap of 22 bases between them. Spanning cysteine to phenylalanine, the CDR3 consists of 18 amino acids. Just the 54-base CDR3 DNA is kept, in frame starting at base 1. CDR1 and CDR2, per the germline V gene, are SGHVS and FQNEAQ. Ficoll-Paque density gradient centrifugation was used to isolate PBMCs. The sequencer listed for this sample is Illumina NovaSeq 6000. Using 5'RACE with constant-segment primers, TCRalpha and TCRbeta cDNA libraries were constructed, with sample barcodes and unique molecular identifiers added in the process. Trizol reagent was used to extract RNA from every sample. Library amplification was performed in two PCR steps, and a second sample barcode and Illumina TruSeq adapters were introduced in the second step. Sequencing of the libraries was done on an Illumina NovaSeq, producing 2 x 150 bp paired-end reads. On the authors' methods: Reads were demultiplexed and collapsed into UMI-guided consensus sequences with migec v1.2.7. With mixcr v2.1.11, UMI consensuses were aligned to TRA and TRB V and J templates and assembled into clonotypes. Clonotypes were classified as expanded or contracted when called significant by both edgeR and NoisET, with noise models trained on biological replicates. For edgeR calls, the cutoffs were a false discovery rate-adjusted p below 0.01 and a log2 fold-change threshold of 1. As an exploratory analysis of dynamics, PCA with hierarchical clustering was applied to max-normalized trajectories of the 1000 most abundant clonotypes. Each responding clone was given a CD4 or CD8 phenotype based on the CD4+ and CD8+ repertoires, which had been sequenced separately. TCRdb's own reprocessing of the public reads used fastp at Q25 and MiXCR and kept productive beta chains. Every entry covers one CDR3 protein and lists the most common genes and DNA from its rows. TCRdb, not the authors, supplied the V and J calls. The sample yields around 530,000 distinct CDR3 sequences; roughly 21% were counted once. The ten most abundant clones make up about 8.4% of the sample.

This clonotype was counted at least ten times. What antigen it recognizes has not been identified. No much larger clone exists at a distance of one base, and base qualities are not known. The sample taken for sequencing was PBMCs or a T cell subset sorted from them (not recorded which). This sequence originates from an adult woman who had mild COVID-19 (a few samples of this study predate the infection). The sample titles of this study are shuffled in the database, so cell type and time point are left out; the donor was told from shared clones. The chain employs TRBV7-8 and TRBJ2-4, and possibly TRBD2, on 5 matching bases. This receptor has the CDR3 CASSLPPWRRVKENIQYF. The DNA is as follows: TGTGCCAGCAGCTTACCCCCGTGGAGGCGAGTTAAGGAAAACATTCAGTACTTC.